One and the same sample provided the 18 T cell receptor beta chains below, sequenced in a study of metastatic and nonmetastatic thyroid tumors (dated by TCRdb to the early 2020s). None of the patients had been given any treatment before thyroid surgery. The method was PCR. Sequencing used an Illumina HiSeq 4000. Using fastp trimming at Q25 and MiXCR clonotype assembly, TCRdb reanalyzed the public sequencing data and kept in-frame beta chains. The sample includes about 35,000 clones, with 25% to 30% observed a single time. 7.8% of the sample is taken by the ten largest. The sample consisted of blood. The source of these receptors is a female donor with papillary thyroid cancer or a benign thyroid nodule (not recorded which). Some clones in this sample may be carry-over from other donors' samples.

The chain couples TRBV5-4 to TRBJ2-7, with a tentative D call TRBD1 (5 bases). Per germline, CDR1 SGHNT and CDR2 YYREEE (reference sequence). Between the trimmed V and J ends, which lost 0 bases and 4 bases, there was a span of 11 bases. The CDR3 totals 14 residues. The CDR3 bases are TGTGCCAGCAGCTTGGACTTAGGGGTATACGAGCAGTACTTC. Residues: CASSLDLGVYEQYF.

As regards this clone: An end of the junction does not agree with germline; a read error may underlie this. This rearrangement joins TRBV28 to TRBJ2-3; the D gene is possibly TRBD2 (6 bases). Germline V CDR1 and CDR2: MDHEN, SYDVKM. The CDR3 has 15 amino acids. The CDR3 DNA reads TGTGCCTGCAGTGAAAGGGACTCAGTCACAGATACGCATTATTTT. The encoded protein is CACSERDSVTDTHYF.

This clone came up many times. The chain is built from TRBV9 and TRBJ1-4, with D possibly matching TRBD1 (5 bases). The V and J ends lost 3 bases and 9 bases respectively, with 15 bases between them. The V gene's germline CDR1 is SGDLS and CDR2 YYNGEE. The CDR3 spans 14 residues. The CDR3 DNA follows: TGTGCCAGCAGCGGCCGGGACGGCCTGAAAAAACTGTTTTTT. It is translated as CASSGRDGLKKLFF.

This clone qualifies as medium-sized. The chain is built from TRBV7-8 and TRBJ1-2; D gene ambiguous. This CDR3 region has 11 residues. Germline CDR1 reads SGHVS; CDR2 reads FQNEAQ. Trimming took 1 base from V and 8 from J, leaving 5 bases between them. The CDR3 DNA reads TGTGCCAGCAGCTTAGGGGGAGGCTACACCTTC. Residues: CASSLGGGYTF.

The CDR3 loop is CSARDDLAGKYNEQFF. In DNA, the CDR3 is TGCAGTGCTAGAGATGACCTAGCGGGAAAATACAATGAGCAGTTCTTC. The V and J genes are TRBV20-1 and TRBJ2-1, with 9 nucleotides matching TRBD2. CDR1 is DFQATT and CDR2 is SNEGSKA in the germline V gene (reference sequence). The CDR3 runs 16 residues. The V gene end was trimmed by 0 bases and the J gene end by 4 bases; junction bases not matched to a gene: 7.

The rearrangement joins TRBV20-1 to TRBJ2-1; D gene ambiguous. Germline V CDR1 and CDR2: DFQATT, SNEGSKA (reference sequence). Trimming shortened V by 1 base and J by 4 bases, and 11 bases separated the two germline ends. The CDR3 totals 14 residues. The CDR3 DNA sequence: TGCAGTGCTAGAGGCCGGGCCTCGTACAATGAGCAGTTCTTC. Translation gives CSARGRASYNEQFF.

This clone is medium-sized by share. CDR3 nucleotide sequence: TGTGCCAGCAGTGAATGGGGCGGGGGGAATGAGCAGTTCTTC. This sequence encodes CASSEWGGGNEQFF. The chain carries TRBV6-1 and TRBJ2-1; TRBD2 matches at 8 bases. CDR1 MNHNS and CDR2 SASEGT come from the germline V gene. Germline trimming cut 2 bases from V and 7 bases from J; bases unmatched to any gene: 4. The CDR3 length is 14 residues.

The chain recombines TRBV19 with TRBJ1-1; the D is unclear. The CDR3 has 13 amino acids. Germline values: CDR1 LNHDA, CDR2 SQIVND (reference sequence). V lost 4 bases and J 6 bases, leaving 12 bases between the germline ends. The CDR3 loop reads CASSRPGDPEAFF. As DNA, the CDR3 is TGTGCCAGTAGTAGGCCGGGCGACCCTGAAGCTTTCTTT.

This clone appeared many times. The V call is TRBV19, the J call TRBJ1-1, with D tentatively TRBD1 (5 bases). The CDR3 covers 14 residues. Trimming shortened V by 7 bases and J by 3 bases, and 15 bases separated the two germline ends. In germline, CDR1 is LNHDA, CDR2 SQIVND (reference sequence). The CDR3: CASTLKGGDTEAFF. The CDR3 bases are TGTGCCAGTACCCTAAAGGGAGGGGACACTGAAGCTTTCTTT.

This clone was seen a single time. The CDR3 spells CSARDGGDPEAFF. CDR3 DNA sequence: TGCAGTGCTAGAGACGGGGGGGACCCTGAAGCTTTCTTT. The V and J genes are TRBV20-1 and TRBJ1-1, with a tentative D call TRBD1 (5 bases). The CDR3 runs to 13 residues. Germline V lookup: CDR1 DFQATT, CDR2 SNEGSKA (reference sequence). Trimming took 0 bases from V and 6 from J, leaving 11 bases between them.

A note on this clone: At one boundary the junction diverges from the germline segment, which might be a read error. V usage is TRBV5-1 and J usage is TRBJ1-1; a weak D match, TRBD1 (5 bases). The germline gives CDR1 SGHRS, CDR2 YFSETQ. CDR3 length: 9 amino acids. The CDR3 loop reads CASSPGRSF. Written as DNA, the CDR3 is TGCGCCAGCAGCCCGGGACGCAGCTTT.

Details on this clone: At one boundary the junction diverges from the germline segment, which might be a read error. The chain's CDR3 is CACSLVPKYIRHYGYTF. Written as DNA, the CDR3 is TGTGCCTGCAGCTTAGTGCCCAAGTACATCAGACACTATGGCTACACCTTC. This sequence joins TRBV7-2 and TRBJ1-2; D gene ambiguous. Germline loops: CDR1 SGHTA, CDR2 FQGNSA. CDR3 length: 17 amino acids.

V is TRBV2 and J is TRBJ2-1; perhaps TRBD2 as D (6 bases). This CDR3 is built from 18 residues. Germline values: CDR1 SNHLY, CDR2 FYNNEI. V was pared by 5 bases and J by 2 bases, with 22 bases between. As DNA, the CDR3 is TGTGCCAGCAGTATGGCGCTATCGGGGGACCCAACCTACAATGAGCAGTTCTTC. Translating gives CASSMALSGDPTYNEQFF.

This clone came up a few times. The chain combines TRBV28 with TRBJ2-7, with 10 bases aligning to TRBD1. The CDR3 consists of 16 residues. The germline V gene has CDR1 MDHEN and CDR2 SYDVKM. J gave up 6 bases and V 7 bases, and 15 bases lay outside the gene matches. CDR3 protein: CASTQRRGTGVREQYF. In DNA form, the CDR3 reads TGTGCCAGCACTCAGCGGAGGGGGACAGGGGTGCGCGAGCAGTACTTC.

This clone was detected ten times or more. This sequence joins TRBV28 and TRBJ2-7, with D unresolved. Trimming pared 1 base from V and 7 bases from J, leaving 11 bases between. Germline loops: CDR1 MDHEN, CDR2 SYDVKM. The CDR3 is 13 amino acids. CDR3 amino acids: CASSLSRPGEQYF. In nucleotides, the CDR3 is TGTGCCAGCAGTTTATCACGGCCTGGGGAGCAGTACTTC.

This clone was found many times. The chain has TRBV5-1 and TRBJ1-1; D is undetermined. Trimming cost V 3 bases and J 0 bases, with 12 bases left between them. Germline CDR1 and CDR2: SGHRS and YFSETQ. CDR3 length: 15 amino acids. CDR3 residues: CASSSPRRMNTEAFF. The CDR3 nucleotides read TGCGCCAGCAGCTCACCGAGACGTATGAACACTGAAGCTTTCTTT.

The sample holds many counts of this clone. The chain has TRBV7-2 and TRBJ2-1, with a tentative D call TRBD1 (5 bases). Germline lookup yields CDR1 SGHTA and CDR2 FQGNSA. CDR3 size: 15 residues. V was trimmed by 5 bases and J by 4 bases, leaving 15 bases between them. The CDR3 bases are TGTGCCAGCAGCCCCGGTCGTAGGGGTTACAATGAGCAGTTCTTC. This sequence encodes CASSPGRRGYNEQFF.

This clone was seen many times. The chain joins TRBV9 to TRBJ2-3; 11 positions match TRBD2. This CDR3 has 15 amino acids. Trimming at V came to 3 bases and at J to 2 bases, leaving 2 bases not matched to a gene. CDR1 and CDR2 (germline): SGDLS, YYNGEE. CDR3: CASSATSGDTDTQYF. For the CDR3, the DNA is TGTGCCAGCAGCGCGACTAGCGGGGACACAGATACGCAGTATTTT.